One sample yielded the 30 T cell receptor beta chains listed below, sequenced in a study of molecular identifiers for immune sequencing clone quantification. MiXCR, run by TCRdb on the PCR reads, gives a single entry per CDR3 protein. The sample has approximately 90,000 distinct CDR3 sequences, roughly 24% seen once. What was sequenced was naive CD8+ T cells from blood, with Jurkat cell RNA spiked in. Subset of the sample: FACS-sorted CD8+CD4-CCR7+CD45RA+ naive T cells. The receptors derive from a human donor in good health. Some libraries in this study had Jurkat cell RNA spiked in.

On this clonotype: Given a much more abundant clone one base away, this may be a read error. The chain joins TRBV5-6 to TRBJ2-6; D is possibly TRBD1 (5 bases). This CDR3 has 16 residues. Germline loops: CDR1 SGHDT, CDR2 YYEEEE. The CDR3 DNA sequence: TGTGCCAGCAGCTTGGAGCTGATCTCTGGGGCCAACGTCCCGACTTTC. Translated: CASSLELISGANVPTF.

In this sample, this clonotype turned up many times. The chain combines TRBV19 with TRBJ2-1; a weak D match, TRBD2 (5 bases). The CDR3 has 15 amino acids. CDR1 and CDR2 from the germline V gene are LNHDA and SQIVND (reference sequence). V gave up 6 bases and J gave up 0 bases, with 12 bases separating them. The CDR3 DNA follows: TGTGCCAGTAGCCCTAGCCCGAGCTCCTACAATGAGCAGTTCTTC. It is translated as CASSPSPSSYNEQFF. Full variable domain (rest looked up from reference TRBV19 and TRBJ2-1): DGGITQSPKYLFRKEGQNVTLSCEQNLNHDAMYWYRQDPGQGLRLIYYSQIVNDFQKGDIAEGYSVSREKKESFPLTVTSAQKNPTAFYLCASSPSPSSYNEQFFGPGTRLTVL.

This clonotype was found many times. The chain couples TRBV5-6 to TRBJ2-7; 8 bases map to TRBD1. The trim removed 4 bases at V and 0 bases at J, leaving 6 bases unmatched. The germline CDR1 and CDR2 sequences are SGHDT and YYEEEE. The CDR3 is made up of 15 amino acids. CDR3 coding DNA: TGTGCCAGCAGCCCGTGGACAGGGAGCTCCTACGAGCAGTACTTC. Translation gives CASSPWTGSSYEQYF.

The table lists this clonotype with a few counts. V is TRBV5-6 and J is TRBJ2-1; no firm D call. Trimming removed 0 bases at V and 5 bases at J, with 9 bases between. The CDR3 runs 14 residues. Germline CDR1 reads SGHDT; CDR2 reads YYEEEE. CDR3: CASSLVDPNNEQFF. The CDR3 DNA sequence: TGTGCCAGCAGCTTGGTTGACCCCAACAATGAGCAGTTCTTC.

This clonotype occurred once. V and J are TRBV4-1 and TRBJ2-1; the D gene is possibly TRBD1 (6 bases). Germline CDR1 reads MGHRA; CDR2 reads YSYEKL. The ends were cut back, 6 bases at V and 0 bases at J, with 12 bases in the middle. The CDR3 spans 15 residues. CDR3: CASSETGGSYNEQFF. In DNA, the CDR3 is TGCGCCAGCAGTGAGACAGGCGGCTCCTACAATGAGCAGTTCTTC.

On this clonotype: A read error is possible here, since a much larger clone lies one base away. The V call is TRBV7-6, the J call TRBJ2-7, with 7 bases fitting TRBD1. CDR1 SGHVS and CDR2 FNYEAQ come from the germline V gene. The CDR3 has 15 residues. CDR3: CASSQGTERTYAQYF. CDR3 in DNA: TGTGCCAGCAGCCAAGGGACAGAGAGGACCTACGCGCAGTACTTC.

This clonotype was detected ten times or more. CDR3 sequence: CASSQGVWRVGTEAFF. For the CDR3, the DNA is TGTGCCAGCAGCCAAGGGGTGTGGAGGGTAGGAACTGAAGCTTTCTTT. The rearrangement links TRBV3-1 to TRBJ1-1; D unresolved. CDR3 size: 16 residues. V shed 1 base and J shed 5 bases, with 17 bases lying between them. Germline assignment: CDR1 LGHDT and CDR2 YNNKEL (reference sequence).

The sample holds many counts of this clonotype. Written as DNA, the CDR3 is TGTGCCAGCAGCCAAGATTCCGGGGGGGTGAATACGCAGTATTTT. Translating gives CASSQDSGGVNTQYF. The chain uses TRBV3-1 and TRBJ2-3; TRBD2 matches 8 bases. V shed 0 bases, J shed 7 bases, and the junction held 6 bases outside the gene matches. This CDR3 is built from 15 residues. In germline, CDR1 is LGHDT, CDR2 YNNKEL (reference sequence).

The V call is TRBV4-1, the J call TRBJ1-4; TRBD1 matches at 11 bases. The V and J ends lost 4 bases and 8 bases, in that order; junction bases with no gene match: 6. The CDR3 has 15 amino acids. Germline CDR1 MGHRA, CDR2 YSYEKL. The CDR3 DNA is TGCGCCAGCAGCCGGGGGACAGGGGGGCGCGAAAAACTGTTTTTT. Encoded protein: CASSRGTGGREKLFF.

This chain uses TRBV10-1 with TRBJ2-7, with 7 positions matching TRBD1. Germline V lookup: CDR1 WNHNN, CDR2 SYGVQD (reference sequence). V was clipped by 0 bases and J by 3 bases; unmatched bases: 5. The CDR3 totals 15 residues. This CDR3 is CASSESRTGHYEQYF. The DNA of the CDR3 is TGCGCCAGCAGTGAGTCCAGGACAGGACACTACGAGCAGTACTTC.

On this clonotype itself: A read error may be the cause here, since a much bigger clone is one base away. This sequence joins TRBV4-3 and TRBJ2-3; D gene uncertain. V lost 4 bases to trimming and J lost 5 bases, with 10 bases between them. There are 13 residues in the CDR3. Germline lookup yields CDR1 LGHNA and CDR2 YSLEER. The CDR3 sequence is CASSRDPKDTQYF. CDR3 DNA sequence: TGCGCCAGCAGCCGAGATCCGAAAGATACGCAGTATTTT.

V usage is TRBV6-5 and J usage is TRBJ2-5; either TRBD1 or TRBD2 may fit D (5 bases each). This CDR3 is 15 amino acids long. Germline V gene sequence: CDR1 MNHEY, CDR2 SVGAGI. V was clipped by 7 bases and J by 13 bases, with 28 bases between them. The CDR3 here is CASTPSFVIWDAPYF. In nucleotides, the CDR3 is TGTGCCAGCACCCCCTCTTTTGTCATATGGGACGCCCCGTACTTC.

This clonotype was seen a handful of times. The chain uses TRBV9 and TRBJ2-5, with 8 bases aligning to TRBD1. Germline values: CDR1 SGDLS, CDR2 YYNGEE. V trimming: 2 bases; J trimming: 4 bases; junction bases outside the gene matches: 10. This CDR3 has 16 amino acids. The CDR3 DNA reads as TGTGCCAGCAGCGTCGCACAGGGGGTACAAGGAGAGACCCAGTACTTC. Amino acid sequence: CASSVAQGVQGETQYF. The full variable domain, its missing parts supplied by reference TRBV9 and TRBJ2-5, is DSGVTQTPKHLITATGQRVTLRCSPRSGDLSVYWYQQSLDQGLQFLIQYYNGEERAKGNILERFSAQQFPDLHSELNLSSLELGDSALYFCASSVAQGVQGETQYFGPGTRLLVL.

Notes on this clonotype: Being one base from a much bigger clone, this may be a read error. The chain is built from TRBV6-6 and TRBJ1-1; no definite D call. Germline-derived CDR1 and CDR2 are MNHNY and SVGAGI (reference sequence). The CDR3 contains 16 residues. CDR3 in DNA: TGTGCCAGCAGTTACCCGGACGGATACATGAACACTGAAGCTCTCTTT. Protein: CASSYPDGYMNTEALF.

Turning to this clonotype: A much larger clone lies a single base off, so this may be a read error. This CDR3 fails to terminate in the conserved phenylalanine or tryptophan, so it likely reflects a read error. The V and J genes are TRBV28 and TRBJ2-7; no reliable D call. V dropped 4 bases and J dropped 2 bases, with 12 bases sitting between them. Germline CDR1 is MDHEN and CDR2 is SYDVKM. CDR3 length: 14 residues. CDR3 sequence reads: CASSSRLRPYEQYY. CDR3 in DNA: TGTGCCAGCAGTTCCCGACTCCGACCCTACGAGCAGTACTAC.

A remark on this clonotype: Just one base apart from a much larger clone, this may be a read error. V and J are TRBV4-2 and TRBJ1-1; 9 bases are shared with TRBD1. The CDR3 totals 17 residues. Looked up from germline, CDR1 is LGHNA and CDR2 is YNFKEQ. V was clipped by 2 bases and J by 0 bases; unmatched bases: 7. In DNA, the CDR3 is TGTGCCAGCAGCCAACAGGCTAGGACAGGGGTGAACACTGAAGCTTTCTTT. This encodes CASSQQARTGVNTEAFF.

Only a few counts were recorded for this clonotype. V is TRBV6-5 and J is TRBJ2-1, with 9 bases identical to TRBD1. This CDR3 is 14 amino acids long. With V trimmed by 7 bases and J by 4 bases, 5 bases remained unmatched. The germline gives CDR1 MNHEY, CDR2 SVGAGI. CDR3 loop: CASTVGTGYNEQFF. The DNA of the CDR3 is TGTGCCAGCACCGTAGGGACAGGGTACAATGAGCAGTTCTTC.

Of note for this clonotype: One end of the junction does not line up with germline, which may come from a read error. The chain has TRBV6-2 or TRBV6-3 and TRBJ1-5; D gene uncertain. The CDR3 is made up of 15 amino acids. Germline values: CDR1 MNHEY, CDR2 SVGEGT. Here the CDR3 DNA reads TGTGCCCGCCGTTACCGGAGTTATAGCCATCCGCCCCCGCATTTT. Translation: CARRYRSYSHPPPHF.

Comment on this clonotype: A clone one base away is much larger, so this may be a read error. The gene calls are TRBV7-8 and TRBJ2-1; unclear D gene. CDR3 length equals 11 residues. The V gene's germline CDR1 is SGHVS and CDR2 FQNEAQ. Here the CDR3 reads CVSSSGPNFFF. DNA for the CDR3: TGTGTCAGCAGCTCCGGTCCCAATTTCTTCTTC.

The table lists this clonotype with many counts. The chain joins TRBV4-1 to TRBJ1-1, with unresolved D. Germline V gene sequence: CDR1 MGHRA, CDR2 YSYEKL. This CDR3 contains 15 residues. V gave up 0 bases and J gave up 1 base, with 9 bases separating them. CDR3 sequence (DNA): TGCGCCAGCAGCCAAGATTCGGCGGGGAACACTGAAGCTTTCTTT. Amino acids: CASSQDSAGNTEAFF.

This chain links TRBV27 with TRBJ2-7; 8 nucleotides agree with TRBD2. V trimming: 1 base; J trimming: 3 bases; junction bases outside the gene matches: 8. The CDR3 totals 16 residues. From germline, CDR1 is MNHEY and CDR2 SMNVEV (reference sequence). CDR3 nucleotides: TGTGCCAGCAGTTTATTGGCTAGCGGGTACAACTACGAGCAGTACTTC. Its translation is CASSLLASGYNYEQYF.

This clonotype was picked up one time. The rearrangement joins TRBV29-1 to TRBJ2-5, with D possibly TRBD2 on 7 matching bases. The V gene's germline CDR1 is SQVTM and CDR2 ANQGSEA. With 5 bases removed from V and 9 bases from J, the gap between germline ends came to 19 bases. There are 13 residues in the CDR3. CDR3 sequence reads: CSVLSGAGEPQYF. As DNA, the CDR3 is TGCAGCGTTTTGTCGGGGGCGGGGGAGCCCCAGTACTTC.

As regards this clonotype: A much larger clonotype is one base distant, so this may be a read error. V gene TRBV19 combines with J gene TRBJ2-7, with D perhaps TRBD2 (5 bases). The CDR3 is made up of 14 amino acids. Germline V gene sequence: CDR1 LNHDA, CDR2 SQIVND (reference sequence). The DNA of the CDR3 is TGTGCCAGTGGGAAGGACTCTTACTCCTACGGGCAGTACTTC. Translating gives CASGKDSYSYGQYF.

The table lists this clonotype with many counts. V is TRBV5-4 and J is TRBJ2-2; D could derive from TRBD1 or TRBD2 (5 bases each). Germline V gene data show CDR1 as SGHNT and CDR2 as YYREEE (reference sequence). The CDR3 loop spans 13 amino acids. V dropped 2 bases and J dropped 8 bases, with 10 bases sitting between them. The CDR3 bases are TGTGCCAGCAGCTTCCGAGGGGCAGGGGAGCTGTTTTTT. This codes for CASSFRGAGELFF.

This clonotype was picked up many times. The J gene is TRBJ2-3, the V gene TRBV5-6; unclear D gene. Germline V CDR1 and CDR2: SGHDT, YYEEEE. Trimming cost V 3 bases and J 4 bases, with 21 bases left between them. This CDR3 comprises 17 residues. The CDR3 region has the DNA TGTGCCAGCAGCTCGTATAACGATCTCGGGCGCCCAGATACGCAGTATTTT. Protein product: CASSSYNDLGRPDTQYF.

In this sample, this clonotype turned up many times. The chain joins TRBV4-3 to TRBJ2-7, with a possible D match to TRBD2 (7 bases). Deletions cut 0 bases from V and 4 bases from J, with 16 bases between. CDR3 size: 16 residues. Germline CDR1 LGHNA, CDR2 YSLEER. The CDR3 region has the DNA TGCGCCAGCAGCCAAGAAGTACGGGGGGCAAAGTACGAGCAGTACTTC. It translates to CASSQEVRGAKYEQYF.

In regard to this clonotype: A much larger clone lies a single base off, so this may be a read error. The chain carries TRBV11-3 and TRBJ2-3, with D possibly matching TRBD1 (5 bases). The CDR3 is 13 amino acids. V lost 8 bases and J lost 4, with 13 bases in between. Germline V gives CDR1 SGHNT, CDR2 YENEEA. The CDR3: CASGHTRADTQYF. The CDR3 DNA sequence: TGTGCCAGCGGACACACACGCGCAGATACGCAGTATTTT.

This clonotype occurred many times. The chain uses TRBV20-1 and TRBJ2-7; weak D call: TRBD2 (6 bases). Germline CDR1 DFQATT, CDR2 SNEGSKA (reference sequence). The CDR3 sequence is 15 residues long. The V end was cut by 0 bases, the J end by 0 bases, with 12 bases between. The CDR3 DNA reads as TGCAGTGCTAGAGATCGAGCGGGCAGCTCCTACGAGCAGTACTTC. Residues: CSARDRAGSSYEQYF.

There are a few counts of this clonotype. The junction differs from germline at one of its ends, possibly a read error. The chain has TRBV5-1 and TRBJ1-1; no reliable D call. The CDR3 totals 16 residues. Germline V lookup: CDR1 SGHRS, CDR2 YFSETQ. CDR3 DNA: TGCGCCAGCAGCTTGTTAGGTACGTTCATGAACACTGTAGCTTTCTTT. Residues: CASSLLGTFMNTVAFF.

The sample holds a few counts of this clonotype. At one end the junction does not follow the germline gene, possibly because of a read error. The chain links TRBV2 to TRBJ1-1, with D possibly matching TRBD1 (5 bases). The CDR3 loop spans 16 amino acids. Germline values: CDR1 SNHLY, CDR2 FYNNEI. The CDR3 DNA sequence: TGTGCCAGCAGTGTCCGAGGGGCAGGCTTGAACGCTGAAGCTTTCTTT. It yields the protein CASSVRGAGLNAEAFF.